These 21 T cell receptor beta chains were all obtained from the same sample, sequenced in a study of cytomegalovirus exposure and HLA in healthy donors. Vbeta (60) and Jbeta (13) primers were used in the PCR. The protocol was immunoSEQ multiplex PCR, while the TCRdb copy is restricted to in-frame clones and leaves out a portion. Altogether 150,000 to 200,000 clones are present, 70% to 85% being singletons, with the ten largest covering roughly 0.1%. The sample taken for sequencing was PBMCs. These receptors all come from a boy aged 2-15 years in good health and CMV-seronegative.

The CDR3 DNA reads TGTGCCAGCAGGGGGTGGACAGGGGCGGGCAATCAGCCCCAGCATTTT. The encoded protein is CASRGWTGAGNQPQHF. The genes are TRBV6-6 and TRBJ1-5; 9 bases are a match to TRBD1. CDR1 is MNHNY and CDR2 is SVGAGI in the germline V gene (reference sequence). The CDR3 has 16 residues. The J segment lost 2 bases and the V segment lost 6 bases, leaving 8 bases of the junction unmatched.

The CDR3 coding sequence is TGTGCCAGCAGGGGGACAGGGGCACGGGAGACCCAGTACTTC. Encoded protein: CASRGTGARETQYF. V usage is TRBV7-2 and J usage is TRBJ2-5; 10 positions agree with TRBD1. The CDR3 is 14 amino acids. Trimming at V came to 6 bases and at J to 5 bases, leaving 6 bases not matched to a gene. Germline loops: CDR1 SGHTA, CDR2 FQGNSA.

This chain joins TRBV7-2 and TRBJ1-4, with D maybe TRBD1 (5 bases). V shed 0 bases and J shed 5 bases, with 13 bases lying between them. Germline lookup yields CDR1 SGHTA and CDR2 FQGNSA. The CDR3 contains 16 residues. This chain's CDR3 is CASSLAFGQGNEKLFF. CDR3 sequence (DNA): TGTGCCAGCAGCTTAGCTTTCGGTCAGGGAAATGAAAAACTGTTTTTT.

On this clone: The sample contains more than one DNA sequence encoding this CDR3. The V gene is TRBV7-2, the J gene TRBJ1-2, with 7 bases aligning to TRBD1. This CDR3 has 13 amino acids. Germline V lookup: CDR1 SGHTA, CDR2 FQGNSA. Trimming at V came to 3 bases and at J to 2 bases, leaving 0 bases not matched to a gene. The CDR3 DNA is TGTGCCAGCAGCTTGGGACAGAACTATGGCTACACCTTC. It is translated as CASSLGQNYGYTF.

The chain links TRBV2 to TRBJ1-4; D gene unclear. Germline V gene data show CDR1 as SNHLY and CDR2 as FYNNEI. CDR3 length: 14 amino acids. Trimming took off 4 bases at V and 9 bases at J, with 15 bases between the two ends. The CDR3 spells CASSADGVRKKLFF. As DNA, the CDR3 is TGTGCCAGCAGTGCAGACGGGGTCAGGAAAAAACTGTTTTTT.

The rearrangement links TRBV19 to TRBJ1-5; possible D gene TRBD1, 6 bases. With 5 bases removed from V and 3 bases from J, the gap between germline ends came to 14 bases. The CDR3 runs to 15 residues. Germline V gene data show CDR1 as LNHDA and CDR2 as SQIVND (reference sequence). The CDR3 DNA reads TGTGCCAGTAGTTTTAAGGGACACTTCAATCAGCCCCAGCATTTT. Protein: CASSFKGHFNQPQHF.

This chain joins TRBV5-8 and TRBJ2-1; D may be TRBD2 (5 bases). CDR1 is SGHTS and CDR2 is YDEGEE in the germline V gene. Between the trimmed V and J ends, which lost 4 bases and 0 bases, there was a span of 11 bases. This CDR3 spans 15 amino acids. The CDR3 DNA follows: TGTGCCAGCAGCCTGCCGGGGAGCTCCTACAATGAGCAGTTCTTC. Translated: CASSLPGSSYNEQFF.

The rearrangement joins TRBV6-6 to TRBJ1-6; D call uncertain. The V gene's germline CDR1 is MNHNY and CDR2 SVGAGI (reference sequence). Trimming pared 4 bases from V and 10 bases from J, leaving 11 bases between. The CDR3 has 13 amino acids. This CDR3 reads CASSWQRESPLHF. The CDR3 DNA reads as TGTGCCAGCAGTTGGCAGAGGGAGTCACCCCTCCACTTT.

The chain combines TRBV5-1 with TRBJ1-1; maybe TRBD1 (6 bases). Germline V CDR1 and CDR2: SGHRS, YFSETQ. Trimming took 4 bases from V and 1 from J, leaving 14 bases between them. The CDR3 has 15 amino acids. Written as DNA, the CDR3 is TGCGCCAGCAGCATGGAACAGGGTACGAACACTGAAGCTTTCTTT. This encodes CASSMEQGTNTEAFF.

A single count supports this clone. This rearrangement joins TRBV7-2 to TRBJ2-7; 9 positions match TRBD2. The CDR3 length is 15 residues. The ends lost 4 bases at V and 4 bases at J; junction bases unmatched: 8. Germline loops: CDR1 SGHTA, CDR2 FQGNSA. CDR3 DNA sequence: TGTGCCAGCAGCTCCGGAGCGGGGGGAGTATACGAGCAGTACTTC. This sequence encodes CASSSGAGGVYEQYF.

Written as DNA, the CDR3 is TGTGCCAGCAGCCCCACCCGGGTAGCGGGGAGTGTGAATGAGCAGTTCTTC. It yields the protein CASSPTRVAGSVNEQFF. V gene TRBV7-9 combines with J gene TRBJ2-1; TRBD2 aligns across 8 bases. The CDR3 length is 17 residues. The V gene end was trimmed by 5 bases and the J gene end by 7 bases; junction bases not matched to a gene: 16. CDR1 and CDR2 (germline): SEHNR, FQNEAQ (reference sequence).

The V gene is TRBV19, the J gene TRBJ1-2; 8 nucleotides agree with TRBD1. J lost 2 bases, V lost 6 bases, and 8 bases had no gene match. The V gene's germline CDR1 is LNHDA and CDR2 SQIVND (reference sequence). This CDR3 contains 15 residues. Here the CDR3 reads CASRDRVGRNYGYTF. The CDR3 nucleotides are TGTGCCAGTAGGGACAGGGTCGGTCGGAACTATGGCTACACCTTC.

The rearrangement uses TRBV10-3 and TRBJ2-7, with 9 bases identical to TRBD1. Losses at the gene ends were 4 bases for V and 3 bases for J; bases not matched to a gene: 4. The CDR3 sequence is 14 residues long. Looked up from germline, CDR1 is ENHRY and CDR2 is SYGVKD. The chain's CDR3 is CAISVEGQGYEQYF. Here the CDR3 DNA reads TGTGCCATCAGTGTCGAGGGACAGGGCTACGAGCAGTACTTC.

This clone occurred once. V usage is TRBV6-5 and J usage is TRBJ1-4, with D perhaps TRBD1 (5 bases). The V end was cut by 2 bases, the J end by 4 bases, with 8 bases between. This CDR3 spans 14 amino acids. From germline, CDR1 is MNHEY and CDR2 SVGAGI. The chain's CDR3 is CASSYRGNNEKLFF. The CDR3 nucleotides read TGTGCCAGCAGTTACAGGGGAAATAATGAAAAACTGTTTTTT.

This clone was detected only a few times. The chain recombines TRBV7-9 with TRBJ1-4; D is ambiguous. The CDR3 is made up of 15 amino acids. The germline CDR1 and CDR2 sequences are SEHNR and FQNEAQ (reference sequence). V lost 2 bases, J lost 1 base, and 8 bases lay in between. The CDR3 DNA reads TGTGCCAGCAGCTTAATACGGGGAACTAATGAAAAACTGTTTTTT. Translation: CASSLIRGTNEKLFF.

This clone has only one observation. The V gene is TRBV6-1, the J gene TRBJ2-7; D is perhaps TRBD1 (6 bases). The CDR3 sequence is 13 residues long. Per the germline V gene, CDR1 is MNHNS and CDR2 is SASEGT. V was pared by 4 bases and J by 2 bases, with 9 bases between. The CDR3 DNA reads as TGTGCCAGCAGTGCGACAGGTACCTACGAGCAGTACTTC. Translating it yields CASSATGTYEQYF.

The V call is TRBV18, the J call TRBJ1-1, with TRBD1 identical over 8 bases. V gave up 3 bases and J gave up 4 bases; unmatched junction bases: 7. CDR1 is KGHSH, CDR2 LQKENI, per germline. The CDR3 loop spans 15 amino acids. The CDR3 DNA sequence: TGTGCCAGCTCACCGGGGCAGGGGGCGAGCACTGAAGCTTTCTTT. Its translation: CASSPGQGASTEAFF.

This clone has just one count. J is TRBJ1-3 and V is TRBV2; D call uncertain. Germline loops: CDR1 SNHLY, CDR2 FYNNEI. The CDR3 is 15 amino acids. V was shortened by 6 bases and J by 0 bases, with 12 bases between the two germline ends. The CDR3 sequence: CASRGADGSGNTIYF. As DNA, the CDR3 is TGTGCCAGCAGGGGAGCTGACGGCTCTGGAAACACCATATATTTT.

This clone was recorded a few times. The chain couples TRBV30 to TRBJ1-1; unclear D gene. Trimming cost V 5 bases and J 1 base, with 14 bases left between them. CDR1 and CDR2 from the germline V gene are GTSNPN and SVGIG (reference sequence). The CDR3 sequence is 14 residues long. The CDR3 is CAWAKEVRNTEAFF. Here the CDR3 DNA reads TGTGCCTGGGCAAAGGAGGTAAGGAACACTGAAGCTTTCTTT.

The sample holds a few counts of this clone. The rearrangement uses TRBV12-5 and TRBJ2-3, with TRBD2 matching over 10 bases. The CDR3 is 21 amino acids. Germline CDR1 LGHNT, CDR2 FRNRAP. V shed 0 bases, J shed 2 bases, and the junction held 17 bases outside the gene matches. The CDR3 reads CASGLVSLVSGGTRFTDTQYF. CDR3 sequence (DNA): TGTGCTAGTGGTTTGGTATCACTTGTTAGCGGGGGGACCCGCTTCACAGATACGCAGTATTTT.

This chain joins TRBV7-9 and TRBJ2-5; D is possibly TRBD2 (7 bases). The CDR3 is 13 residues long. Germline CDR1 reads SEHNR; CDR2 reads FQNEAQ (reference sequence). Trimming took off 11 bases at V and 5 bases at J, with 18 bases between the two ends. For the CDR3, the DNA is TGTGCCGGCCTCACGGGGGGCGCTGAGACCCAGTACTTC. It yields the protein CAGLTGGAETQYF.